This T cell receptor (beta chain) was sequenced for a study of blood T cell repertoires in COVID-19. Study summary: PBMCs, B-cell-depleted T cells, or T cells were the source of the cDNA or gDNA that made up the material.

In the study's own analysis: Reference gene primer amplification yielded estimated nucleated cell counts. Some clones are missing from TCRdb's copy, which holds only in-frame ones; the method was immunoSEQ multiplex PCR. That table gives V, J and clone size, and the DNA gave D and trimming. The table includes approximately 28,000 clones, 90% to 95% detected once. From germline, CDR1 is SGHTA and CDR2 FQGNSA. This CDR3 has 18 residues. Trimming cost V 5 bases and J 5 bases; bases outside gene matches: 11. The sequencing input was peripheral blood. The receptor was derived from a woman in her seventies with COVID-19, enrolled during active disease. This sequence joins TRBV7-2 and TRBJ2-2; TRBD2 aligns across 13 bases. CDR3 protein: CASSRGLAGFGGTGELFF. Written as DNA, the CDR3 is TGTGCCAGCAGCAGGGGACTAGCGGGATTCGGGGGGACCGGGGAGCTGTTTTTT. The variable domain in full, completed from reference TRBV7-2 and TRBJ2-2, reads GAGVSQSPSNKVTEKGKDVELRCDPISGHTALYWYRQSLGQGLEFLIYFQGNSAPDKSGLPSDRFSAERTGGSVSTLTIQRTQQEDSAVYLCASSRGLAGFGGTGELFFGEGSRLTVL.